A single sample gave rise to the 5 T cell receptor beta chains below, sequenced in a study of beta chain features in type 1 diabetes. Expressed TCRB transcripts got sequenced, as all isolated RNA was reverse transcribed. Profiled with immunoSEQ multiplex PCR; TCRdb holds only in-frame clones, not every one. The sample yields about 900,000 clones, about a sixth seen once. The sequencing sample was made of naive CD4+ T cells from blood. Receptors originate from a woman younger than 30 in good health.

This rearrangement joins TRBV11-2 to TRBJ2-3; the D is unclear. Germline V lookup: CDR1 SGHAT, CDR2 FQNNGV. Trimming took off 2 bases at V and 2 bases at J, with 5 bases between the two ends. This CDR3 is built from 13 residues. The CDR3 spells CASSLRITDTQYF. The CDR3 region has the DNA TGTGCCAGCAGCTTACGCATCACAGATACGCAGTATTTT.

This rearrangement joins TRBV7-2 to TRBJ1-5, with TRBD1 matching 9 bases. V was clipped by 6 bases and J by 6 bases; unmatched bases: 6. The CDR3 runs to 14 residues. The V gene's germline CDR1 is SGHTA and CDR2 FQGNSA. The DNA of the CDR3 is TGTGCCAGCAGTCCGGACAGGGGATTTCAGCCCCAGCATTTT. It specifies CASSPDRGFQPQHF.

This clone was observed a handful of times. Other DNA sequences from this sample encode an identical CDR3 as well. The chain is built from TRBV28 and TRBJ2-3; the D is unclear. Germline values: CDR1 MDHEN, CDR2 SYDVKM. V lost 2 bases and J 0 bases, leaving 6 bases between the germline ends. There are 14 residues in the CDR3. CDR3 region: CASSLASSTDTQYF. In DNA form, the CDR3 reads TGTGCCAGCAGTTTAGCCTCTAGCACAGATACGCAGTATTTT.

V usage is TRBV10-3 and J usage is TRBJ2-1; 9 nucleotides line up with TRBD1. Germline lookup yields CDR1 ENHRY and CDR2 SYGVKD. The V segment lost 7 bases and the J segment 12 bases; nucleotides outside the gene matches: 16. The CDR3 consists of 15 residues. The CDR3 loop reads CAITPGQGPSDPQFF. The CDR3 bases are TGTGCCATCACCCCGGGACAGGGACCTTCAGACCCGCAGTTCTTC.

This clone was counted a few times. The DNA of the CDR3 is TGCGCCAGCAGCCAAGAAGGCCCCACAGGGGCCAAAAACATTCAGTACTTC. Its protein is CASSQEGPTGAKNIQYF. The gene calls are TRBV4-3 and TRBJ2-4, with a possible D match to TRBD1 (6 bases). With 0 bases removed from V and 1 base from J, the gap between germline ends came to 13 bases. The CDR3 consists of 17 residues. CDR1 LGHNA and CDR2 YSLEER come from the germline V gene.